The rows below give T cell receptor beta chains drawn from one sample of a study of early T cells in non-severe SARS-CoV-2 infection. Via MiXCR, TCRdb re-called the 5' RACE reads, giving one row per CDR3 protein. The top ten hold roughly 6% of the sample, which has about 56,000 distinct CDR3 sequences, about 11% seen once. The specimen was whole blood. The receptor set was obtained from an adult who was a healthcare worker with PCR-confirmed SARS-CoV-2 infection or an uninfected control (not recorded which). Each CDR3 is given with its conserved first and last residue. The D gene is left open where the match is weak. Not every row has a clone size; where given, it reads once, few, many or a size class.

D gene,clone size,J gene,V gene,CDR3 protein,CDR3 DNA
.,.,TRBJ2-2,TRBV27,CASSLTAYTGELFF,TGTGCCAGCAGTTTGACAGCTTACACCGGGGAGCTGTTTTTT
.,many,TRBJ2-4,TRBV7-9,CASSLATGLEHIQYF,TGTGCCAGCAGCTTGGCTACAGGGTTGGAGCACATTCAGTACTTC
.,.,TRBJ2-6,TRBV7-2,CASSFYPDLTF,TGTGCCAGCAGCTTTTACCCGGACCTGACTTTC
.,.,TRBJ2-3,TRBV7-3,CASSLSPDTQYF,TGTGCCAGCAGCTTAAGCCCAGATACGCAGTATTTT
.,.,TRBJ2-1,TRBV7-2,CASSLAVWGVVEQFF,TGTGCCAGCAGCTTAGCGGTCTGGGGGGTGGTTGAGCAGTTCTTC
TRBD1,many,TRBJ1-1,TRBV6-5,CASSPNRGAGTEAFF,TGTGCCAGCAGTCCAAACAGGGGTGCGGGCACTGAAGCTTTCTTT
TRBD1,few,TRBJ1-1,TRBV18,CASSPPGQGLEAFF,TGTGCCAGCTCACCACCTGGACAGGGTCTCGAAGCTTTCTTT
.,many,TRBJ2-1,TRBV29-1,CSVEDRREGYNEQFF,TGCAGCGTTGAAGATCGGCGGGAAGGATACAATGAGCAGTTCTTC
TRBD1,many,TRBJ1-2,TRBV18,CASSPGQASYGYTF,TGTGCCAGCTCACCGGGACAGGCCAGCTATGGCTACACCTTC
.,.,TRBJ2-7,TRBV29-1,CSVEDLRPGASYEQYF,TGCAGCGTTGAAGATCTTAGGCCAGGGGCCTCCTACGAGCAGTACTTC
.,many,TRBJ1-5,TRBV21-1,CASSQIHGGRNNQPQHF,TGTGCCAGCAGCCAAATACATGGGGGAAGAAACAATCAGCCCCAGCATTTT
.,many,TRBJ1-2,TRBV27,CASSFDSQNYGYTF,TGTGCCAGCAGTTTTGACAGTCAGAACTATGGCTACACCTTC
.,many,TRBJ2-7,TRBV7-8,CASSFGGFHEQYF,TGTGCCAGCAGCTTCGGGGGATTCCACGAGCAGTACTTC
.,few,TRBJ1-5,TRBV20-1,CSAYYGSNQPQHF,TGCAGTGCTTATTACGGTAGCAATCAGCCCCAGCATTTT
TRBD1,few,TRBJ2-4,TRBV4-3,CASSRYTDRGSKNIQYF,TGCGCCAGCAGCCGTTACACGGACAGGGGATCCAAAAACATTCAGTACTTC
TRBD1,many,TRBJ1-2,TRBV27,CATSPGQGRGYTF,TGTGCCACCTCCCCGGGACAGGGACGAGGCTACACCTTC
.,few,TRBJ1-2,TRBV28,CASSLHRSYGYTF,TGTGCCAGCAGTTTACACAGATCCTATGGCTACACCTTC
.,many,TRBJ2-2,TRBV6-2/TRBV6-3,CASSYPSQNTGELFF,TGTGCCAGCAGTTACCCATCACAGAACACCGGGGAGCTGTTTTTT
TRBD1,few,TRBJ1-6,TRBV5-1,CASSLGGQNSPLHF,TGCGCCAGCAGCTTGGGGGGACAGAATTCACCCCTCCACTTT
.,.,TRBJ2-7,TRBV20-1,CSARGGSSYEQYF,TGCAGTGCTAGAGGCGGAAGCTCCTACGAGCAGTACTTC
TRBD1,.,TRBJ1-2,TRBV20-1,CSASPTGAGGYTF,TGCAGTGCTAGCCCCACAGGGGCAGGTGGCTACACCTTC
.,many,TRBJ2-2,TRBV7-2,CASRLPYSATGELFF,TGTGCCAGCAGGCTCCCTTATTCGGCGACCGGGGAGCTGTTTTTT
TRBD2,few,TRBJ2-1,TRBV30,CAWSGTSGIDEQFF,TGTGCCTGGAGTGGGACTAGCGGGATTGATGAGCAGTTCTTC
.,many,TRBJ2-7,TRBV7-8,CASSLGVLGEQYF,TGTGCCAGCAGCTTAGGGGTACTGGGCGAGCAGTACTTC
TRBD2,many,TRBJ2-5,TRBV4-3,CASSHSVTSGQETQYF,TGCGCCAGCAGCCACTCTGTTACTAGCGGACAAGAGACCCAGTACTTC